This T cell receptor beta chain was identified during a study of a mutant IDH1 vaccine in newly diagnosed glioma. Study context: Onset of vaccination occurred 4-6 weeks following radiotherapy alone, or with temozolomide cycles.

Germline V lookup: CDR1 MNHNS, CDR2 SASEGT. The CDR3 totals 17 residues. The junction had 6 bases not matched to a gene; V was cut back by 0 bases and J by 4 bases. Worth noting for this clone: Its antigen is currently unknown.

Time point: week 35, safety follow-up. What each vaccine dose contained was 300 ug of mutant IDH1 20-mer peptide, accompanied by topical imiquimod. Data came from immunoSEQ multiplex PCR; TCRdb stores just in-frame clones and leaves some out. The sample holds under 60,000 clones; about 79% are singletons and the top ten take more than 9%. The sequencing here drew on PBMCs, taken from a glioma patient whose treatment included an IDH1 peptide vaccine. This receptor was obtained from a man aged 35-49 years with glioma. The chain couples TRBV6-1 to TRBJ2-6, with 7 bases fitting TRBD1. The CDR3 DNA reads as TGTGCCAGCAGTGAAGCCGTGACAGGGTCCGGGGCCAACGTCCTGACTTTC. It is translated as CASSEAVTGSGANVLTF.